The entry below gives a single T cell receptor beta chain sequence along with its context. Germline-derived CDR1 and CDR2 are KGHSH and LQKENI. The CDR3 sequence is 19 residues long. The V end was cut by 4 bases, the J end by 0 bases, with 23 bases between. Source study methods: Reference gene primer amplification gave nucleated cell count estimates. Clones were read by immunoSEQ multiplex PCR, and TCRdb kept only the in-frame ones, dropping some. The V and J calls and the clone size are those of that table, but D and trimming were determined from the DNA. The table lists 300,000 to 400,000 clones, roughly 84% of them singletons, with 1% in the top ten. This specimen comes from a study of blood T cell repertoires in COVID-19. Across the whole study: Samples taken during acute and convalescent COVID-19 were collected in the United States, Italy and Spain.

This sequence was found in a man aged 50 to 59 with active or convalescent COVID-19. V usage is TRBV18 and J usage is TRBJ2-3; maybe TRBD2 (6 bases). Sequencing was done on a sample of peripheral blood. The CDR3 coding sequence is TGTGCCAGCTCACGCCGGTTTGGGGGAGGAATTGAGAGCACAGATACGCAGTATTTT. Its translation: CASSRRFGGGIESTDTQYF. The full variable domain, with the rest looked up from reference TRBV18 and TRBJ2-3, is NAGVMQNPRHLVRRRGQEARLRCSPMKGHSHVYWYRQLPEEGLKFMVYLQKENIIDESGMPKERFSAEFPKEGPSILRIQQVVRGDSAAYFCASSRRFGGGIESTDTQYFGPGTRLTVL.